This T cell receptor beta chain was identified during a study of PD-1 blockade in mismatch repair-deficient tumors. Study-wide background: All were previously treated, progressing patients with 11 to 13 mismatch repair-deficient cancer types.

Data came from immunoSEQ multiplex PCR; TCRdb stores just in-frame clones and leaves some out. The sample gives roughly 80,000 clones, 81% of which show up once; roughly 2.7% is in the top ten. On this clone: The antigen is unknown.

Study-wide findings and caveats: Tumor-resident clones, often undetectable pretreatment in blood, expanded then contracted after pembrolizumab.

PCR or immunohistochemistry showed mismatch repair deficiency in every enrolled patient. This CDR3 has 15 amino acids. CDR1 SGHNT and CDR2 YYREEE come from the germline V gene (reference sequence). V lost 4 bases, J lost 5 bases, and 5 bases stayed unmatched. The chain is built from TRBV5-4 and TRBJ2-5; 13 bases align to TRBD2. This clonotype originated in an adult with mismatch repair-deficient cancer. The sample consisted of peripheral blood, taken 12 weeks after starting pembrolizumab. The CDR3 bases are TGTGCCAGCAGCCCGACTAGCGGGAGGTGGGAGACCCAGTACTTC. It specifies CASSPTSGRWETQYF.